This T cell receptor (beta chain) stems from a study of beta chain features in type 1 diabetes. Study background: Sorted cell examination encompassed 85 million to 130 million cells across all samples. Overall study findings and caveats: The naive, central memory and Treg TCRB repertoires showed an apparent similarity that was greater among patients than among healthy donors. Across all four CD4+ subsets, people with type 1 diabetes showed modestly shorter TCRB CDR3s. A pattern of fewer insertions and more deletions at VDJ junctions was seen in type 1 diabetes patients.

Worth noting for this clone: Its target is not known.

This CDR3 comprises 14 residues. With V trimmed by 5 bases and J by 6 bases, 3 bases remained unmatched. Germline V lookup: CDR1 MNHEY, CDR2 SVGAGI. Isolated RNA was reverse transcribed in full, so expressed TCRB transcripts were sequenced. TCRdb's table, derived via immunoSEQ multiplex PCR, lists solely in-frame clones and lacks some. The data contain 130,000 or so clones, roughly 17% of them singletons. Via the markers CD45RO/CCR7/CD25/CD127/CD95/CD27, stem cell-like memory, regulatory, central memory and naive CD4+ cells were sorted. Sequenced sample: central memory CD4+ T cells from blood. The genes are TRBV6-5 and TRBJ2-1; 11 bases map to TRBD2. The sequence derives from a man aged 18 to 29 with type 1 diabetes. The CDR3 is CASSRLAGGNEQFF. As DNA, the CDR3 is TGTGCCAGCAGTCGGCTAGCGGGGGGCAATGAGCAGTTCTTC.